These T cell receptor beta chains were read from a single sample in a study of technical replicates of blood from a handful of donors. TCRdb keeps only in-frame clones here, not all; method: immunoSEQ multiplex PCR. Here the sample spans 75,000 to 95,000 clones, over 75% being singletons. The sample comprised T cells isolated from PBMCs. These receptor sequences come from a human donor in good health. Both conserved end residues are part of each CDR3. A D gene is named only where the DNA matches it firmly. Not all rows give a size; the values are once, few, many and, for expanded clones, a class.

.	TRBJ1-1	.	TRBV5-1	CASSLDVRENTEAFF	TGCGCCAGCAGCTTGGATGTTCGCGAGAACACTGAAGCTTTCTTT
TRBD1	TRBJ1-2	.	TRBV12-5	CASGPGTGGFYGYTF	TGTGCTAGTGGTCCCGGGACAGGGGGCTTTTATGGCTACACCTTC
TRBD2	TRBJ2-7	.	TRBV7-3	CASSPGTSGEQYF	TGTGCCAGCAGCCCAGGGACTAGCGGCGAGCAGTACTTC
.	TRBJ2-7	.	TRBV5-1	CASSRVYSYEQYF	TGCGCCAGCAGCCGGGTCTATTCCTACGAGCAGTACTTC
TRBD2	TRBJ2-5	.	TRBV5-1	CASSPSGRKETQYF	TGCGCCAGCAGCCCAAGCGGGAGGAAAGAGACCCAGTACTTC
.	TRBJ1-2	.	TRBV13	CASSVTGSNYGYTF	TGTGCCAGCAGCGTAACAGGTTCTAACTATGGCTACACCTTC
TRBD1	TRBJ1-1	few	TRBV19	CASSRQGNTEAFF	TGTGCCAGTAGTAGACAGGGGAACACTGAAGCTTTCTTT
TRBD1	TRBJ1-3	.	TRBV6-5	CASRQGSTGNTIYF	TGTGCCAGCCGACAGGGGAGCACTGGAAACACCATATATTTT
TRBD2	TRBJ2-1	.	TRBV5-7	CASSLLAGGPNEDNEQFF	TGTGCCAGCAGCTTGCTAGCGGGAGGGCCGAACGAAGACAATGAGCAGTTCTTC
TRBD1	TRBJ2-5	.	TRBV30	CAWSSGQGETQYF	TGTGCCTGGAGTAGTGGACAGGGCGAGACCCAGTACTTC
.	TRBJ1-2	.	TRBV6-5	CASSWGTNYGYTF	TGTGCCAGCAGTTGGGGCACAAACTATGGCTACACCTTC
TRBD1	TRBJ1-4	.	TRBV7-3	CASSLTGQGAGGEKLFF	TGTGCCAGCAGCTTAACGGGACAGGGGGCAGGGGGTGAAAAACTGTTTTTT
TRBD2	TRBJ2-3	.	TRBV5-1	CASKRLAGETGTDTQYF	TGCGCCAGCAAGAGACTAGCGGGTGAGACGGGCACAGATACGCAGTATTTT
TRBD1	TRBJ2-2	.	TRBV19	CASVKGQGLTGELFF	TGTGCCAGCGTAAAGGGACAGGGGTTAACCGGGGAGCTGTTTTTT
.	TRBJ2-3	once	TRBV9	CASSVGEDTQYF	TGTGCCAGCAGCGTAGGCGAGGATACGCAGTATTTT